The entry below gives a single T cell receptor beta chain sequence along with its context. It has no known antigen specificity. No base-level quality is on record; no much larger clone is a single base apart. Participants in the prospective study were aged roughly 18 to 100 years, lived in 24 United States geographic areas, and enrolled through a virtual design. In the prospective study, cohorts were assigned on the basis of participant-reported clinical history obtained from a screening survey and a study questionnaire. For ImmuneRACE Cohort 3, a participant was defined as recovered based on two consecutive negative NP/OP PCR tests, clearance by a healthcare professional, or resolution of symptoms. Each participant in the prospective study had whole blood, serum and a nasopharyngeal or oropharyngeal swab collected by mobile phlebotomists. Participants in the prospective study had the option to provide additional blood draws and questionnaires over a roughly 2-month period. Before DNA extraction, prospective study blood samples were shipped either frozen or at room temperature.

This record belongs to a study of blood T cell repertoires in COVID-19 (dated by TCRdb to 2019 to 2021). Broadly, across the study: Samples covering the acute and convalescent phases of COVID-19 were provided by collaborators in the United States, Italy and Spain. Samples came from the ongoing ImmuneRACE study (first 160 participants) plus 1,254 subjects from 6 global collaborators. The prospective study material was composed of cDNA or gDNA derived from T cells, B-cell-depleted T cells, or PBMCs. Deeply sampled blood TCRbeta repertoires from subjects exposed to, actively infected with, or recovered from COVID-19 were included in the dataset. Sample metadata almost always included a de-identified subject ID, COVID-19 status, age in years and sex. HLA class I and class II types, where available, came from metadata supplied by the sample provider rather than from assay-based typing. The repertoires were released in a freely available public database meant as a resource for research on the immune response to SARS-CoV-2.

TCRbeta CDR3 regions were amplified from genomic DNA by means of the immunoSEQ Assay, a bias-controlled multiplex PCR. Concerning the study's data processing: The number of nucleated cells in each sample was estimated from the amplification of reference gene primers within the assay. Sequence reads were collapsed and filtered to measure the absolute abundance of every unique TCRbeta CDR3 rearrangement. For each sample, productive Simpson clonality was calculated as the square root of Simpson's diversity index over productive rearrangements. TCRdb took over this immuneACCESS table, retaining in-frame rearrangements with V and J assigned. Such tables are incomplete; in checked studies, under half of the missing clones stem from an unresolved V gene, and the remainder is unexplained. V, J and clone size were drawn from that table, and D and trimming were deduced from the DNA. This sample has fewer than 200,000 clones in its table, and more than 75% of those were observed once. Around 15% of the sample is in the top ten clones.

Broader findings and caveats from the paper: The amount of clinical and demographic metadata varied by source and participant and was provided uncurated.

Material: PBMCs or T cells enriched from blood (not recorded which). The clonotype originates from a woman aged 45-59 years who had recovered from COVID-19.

The CDR3 reads CASSLYSILTSTGELFF. The DNA sequence is as follows: TGCGCCAGCAGCTTGTATAGCATCTTGACGAGCACCGGGGAGCTGTTTTTT. The chain couples TRBV5-1 to TRBJ2-2, with no reliable assignment of the D segment. The germline V gene supplies CDR1 SGHRS and CDR2 YFSETQ. The cysteine opens and the phenylalanine closes a CDR3 of 17 amino acids. Just CDR3 DNA is preserved here, 51 bases in frame from base 1. V lost 1 base and J lost 4 bases; the stretch between them is 17 bases long.